This T cell receptor beta chain emerged from a study of T cell clones after liver transplantation. Looking at the study overall: TCRbeta sequencing after a pre-transplant mixed lymphocyte reaction identified graft-donor-reactive clones, later tracked in post-transplant blood. Tolerance: complete withdrawal held at least one year, liver enzymes staying within twice normal.

Sequencing was performed with immunoSEQ multiplex PCR; in TCRdb, only in-frame clones are kept and a portion is missing. This sample has about 68,000 clones, with around 93% found just once. This CDR3 region has 15 residues. Per the germline V gene, CDR1 is ENHRY and CDR2 is SYGVKD. V was pared by 2 bases and J by 9 bases, with 17 bases between. Study-wide points: Graft donor-reactive T cells may have migrated into the graft rather than being deleted. Small, mixed patient groups and varying post-transplant times limit these conclusions.

Points on this clone: Its cognate antigen is unknown.

This specimen was CD4+ T cells from blood, taken less than 27 months after liver transplant. The clonotype comes from a human patient who received a liver transplant. Some T cells could come from the graft donor. The chain combines TRBV10-3 with TRBJ2-1; the D gene is possibly TRBD2 (5 bases). CDR3 protein: CAISEELGVNSEQFF. CDR3 sequence (DNA): TGTGCCATCAGTGAGGAGTTGGGAGTGAATTCTGAGCAGTTCTTC.